A single sample is the source of the 27 T cell receptor beta chains below, sequenced in a study of shared T cell receptors in the human thymus. The assay was immunoSEQ multiplex PCR, and TCRdb's table has in-frame clones only and misses some. The sample consists of about 380,000 clones, roughly 94% of them appearing once. Specimen: thymocytes. The receptors come from a human donor.

The rearrangement joins TRBV5-1 to TRBJ2-5; D is possibly TRBD1 (6 bases). This CDR3 has 16 residues. V shed 3 bases and J shed 5 bases, with 20 bases lying between them. Looked up from germline, CDR1 is SGHRS and CDR2 is YFSETQ. CDR3 DNA: TGCGCCAGCAGCTCCAGGGGATTCGGGTTCGTGGAGACCCAGTACTTC. This gives the protein CASSSRGFGFVETQYF.

The rearrangement links TRBV28 to TRBJ2-7, with 7 bases lining up with TRBD2. This CDR3 is 13 amino acids long. CDR1 and CDR2 (germline): MDHEN, SYDVKM. After removal of 4 bases from V and 4 bases from J, the junction contained 4 bases not matched to a gene. The DNA of the CDR3 is TGTGCCAGCAGTTCTACCGGGGGGTACGAGCAGTACTTC. As protein: CASSSTGGYEQYF.

The rearrangement uses TRBV28 and TRBJ2-7; a possible D gene is TRBD2 (6 bases). CDR3 size: 17 residues. CDR1 is MDHEN and CDR2 is SYDVKM in the germline V gene. With 10 bases removed from V and 4 bases from J, the gap between germline ends came to 29 bases. For the CDR3, the DNA is TGTGCCACCCGGTGCCCCGGGACTCTCTACCCACATTACGAGCAGTACTTC. Protein sequence: CATRCPGTLYPHYEQYF.

The chain couples TRBV11-3 to TRBJ2-3, with D possibly being TRBD1 or TRBD2 (6 bases each). Germline V gene data show CDR1 as SGHNT and CDR2 as YENEEA. V lost 4 bases to trimming and J lost 6 bases, with 14 bases between them. The length of the CDR3 is 14 residues. The CDR3 protein is CASSSRRGQDTQYF. CDR3 bases: TGTGCCAGCAGCTCACGACGGGGGCAGGATACGCAGTATTTT.

The V gene is TRBV28, the J gene TRBJ1-4; a weak D match, TRBD1 (6 bases). Germline V gene sequence: CDR1 MDHEN, CDR2 SYDVKM. The CDR3 totals 14 residues. The germline V and J ends were trimmed by 6 bases and 6 bases, with 14 bases remaining between them. Written as DNA, the CDR3 is TGTGCCAGCAGACTTCAGGGGTTGGATGAAAAACTGTTTTTT. It is translated as CASRLQGLDEKLFF.

The chain uses TRBV30 and TRBJ1-4, with D unresolved. The CDR3 is 13 residues long. The V gene lost 8 bases and the J gene lost 8 bases, with 18 bases spanning the gap. Germline lookup yields CDR1 GTSNPN and CDR2 SVGIG (reference sequence). Here the CDR3 DNA reads TGTGCCGGAAGCCCGGGCACCCGGGAAAAACTGTTTTTT. Its protein is CAGSPGTREKLFF.

The DNA for the CDR3 is TGTGCCAGCAGTCCCGCCCGGACAGGGACCTACAATGAGCAGTTCTTC. This translates into CASSPARTGTYNEQFF. V is TRBV28 and J is TRBJ2-1; 8 nucleotides agree with TRBD1. Per germline, CDR1 MDHEN and CDR2 SYDVKM. The CDR3 is made up of 16 amino acids. V gave up 5 bases and J gave up 2 bases; unmatched junction bases: 8. Complete variable domain (other parts from reference TRBV28 and TRBJ2-1): DVKVTQSSRYLVKRTGEKVFLECVQDMDHENMFWYRQDPGLGLRLIYFSYDVKMKEKGDIPEGYSVSREKKERFSLILESASTNQTSMYLCASSPARTGTYNEQFFGPGTRLTVL.

This clone was seen a few times. The chain combines TRBV19 with TRBJ1-5; D remains ambiguous. With 7 bases removed from V and 2 bases from J, the gap between germline ends came to 15 bases. Germline CDR1 LNHDA, CDR2 SQIVND (reference sequence). The CDR3 totals 15 residues. CDR3 in amino acids: CASNRPEPGNQPQHF. The CDR3 DNA follows: TGTGCCAGTAATCGTCCGGAGCCTGGCAATCAGCCCCAGCATTTT.

This clone appeared a single time. V and J are TRBV18 and TRBJ1-2, with 7 bases matching TRBD1. CDR3 length: 14 residues. Germline CDR1 is KGHSH and CDR2 is LQKENI. Losses at the gene ends were 6 bases for V and 6 bases for J; bases not matched to a gene: 10. DNA of the CDR3: TGTGCCAGCTCGTTTCGACAGGGACTAGATGGCTACACCTTC. It yields the protein CASSFRQGLDGYTF.

This chain links TRBV19 with TRBJ2-7, with D hard to call. V shed 5 bases and J shed 0 bases, with 8 bases lying between them. This CDR3 has 13 amino acids. Germline loops: CDR1 LNHDA, CDR2 SQIVND (reference sequence). The CDR3 is CASSPRNSYEQYF. The CDR3 nucleotides read TGTGCCAGTAGTCCACGGAACTCCTACGAGCAGTACTTC.

This clone was seen once. V gene TRBV18 combines with J gene TRBJ2-3, with 9 bases aligning to TRBD2. Germline V gene sequence: CDR1 KGHSH, CDR2 LQKENI. The CDR3 totals 17 residues. Trimming at V came to 1 base and at J to 2 bases, leaving 7 bases not matched to a gene. The CDR3 region is CASSPLWLAGITDTQYF. The CDR3 region has the DNA TGTGCCAGCTCACCACTTTGGCTAGCGGGGATCACAGATACGCAGTATTTT.

The V call is TRBV15, the J call TRBJ2-1; D gene uncertain. Per the germline V gene, CDR1 is LNHNV and CDR2 is YYDKDF (reference sequence). V dropped 0 bases and J dropped 3 bases, with 15 bases sitting between them. This CDR3 is built from 17 residues. The CDR3 region is CATSREEPDGFYNEQFF. In DNA, the CDR3 is TGTGCCACCAGCAGAGAAGAACCCGACGGGTTCTACAATGAGCAGTTCTTC. The entire variable domain, with the rest obtained from reference TRBV15 and TRBJ2-1, is as follows: DAMVIQNPRYQVTQFGKPVTLSCSQTLNHNVMYWYQQKSSQAPKLLFHYYDKDFNNEADTPDNFQSRRPNTSFCFLDIRSPGLGDTAMYLCATSREEPDGFYNEQFFGPGTRLTVL.

This chain joins TRBV4-3 and TRBJ2-1; 12 bases are shared with TRBD2. Germline loops: CDR1 LGHNA, CDR2 YSLEER. Trimming cost V 4 bases and J 1 base; bases outside gene matches: 14. This CDR3 is 20 amino acids long. The chain's CDR3 is CASSRNTGGLAGSSYNEQFF. The CDR3 DNA follows: TGCGCCAGCAGCCGAAACACGGGGGGACTAGCGGGCTCTTCCTACAATGAGCAGTTCTTC.

V and J are TRBV7-2 and TRBJ2-1; 8 bases fit TRBD2. The CDR3 covers 16 residues. Germline V gene data show CDR1 as SGHTA and CDR2 as FQGNSA. V trimming: 4 bases; J trimming: 8 bases; junction bases outside the gene matches: 13. CDR3 DNA: TGTGCCAGCAGCTGGCATCAATTCGGGAGGGCCTATGAGCAGTTCTTC. This translates into CASSWHQFGRAYEQFF.

The gene calls are TRBV4-3 and TRBJ2-3, with 7 bases that match TRBD1. Germline V gene data show CDR1 as LGHNA and CDR2 as YSLEER. The CDR3 is 16 residues long. V was clipped by 3 bases and J by 0 bases; unmatched bases: 6. The CDR3 is CASSHYRGRSTDTQYF. In DNA form, the CDR3 reads TGCGCCAGCAGCCACTACAGGGGACGAAGCACAGATACGCAGTATTTT.

The J gene is TRBJ2-3, the V gene TRBV27, with D possibly matching TRBD2 (7 bases). Germline V lookup: CDR1 MNHEY, CDR2 SMNVEV (reference sequence). Trimming took off 6 bases at V and 2 bases at J, with 15 bases between the two ends. This CDR3 has 15 amino acids. The chain's CDR3 is CASRGGGGDTDTQYF. The DNA of the CDR3 is TGTGCCAGCAGGGGTGGAGGGGGGGACACAGATACGCAGTATTTT.

The rearrangement joins TRBV15 to TRBJ1-2; weak D call: TRBD1 (5 bases). V was shortened by 3 bases and J by 4 bases, with 18 bases between the two germline ends. CDR3 length equals 16 residues. Germline CDR1 reads LNHNV; CDR2 reads YYDKDF (reference sequence). The CDR3 sequence is CATSSSRGVQGYGYTF. As DNA, the CDR3 is TGTGCCACCAGCAGCTCTAGAGGGGTGCAGGGCTATGGCTACACCTTC.

This clone came up once. The chain has TRBV5-6 and TRBJ1-6, with D unresolved. V lost 4 bases to trimming and J lost 4 bases, with 24 bases between them. Germline CDR1 reads SGHDT; CDR2 reads YYEEEE. The CDR3 consists of 19 residues. The CDR3 coding sequence is TGTGCCAGCAGCCCTACCAGCGACACGAATCCCCATTATAATTCACCCCTCCACTTT. Translated: CASSPTSDTNPHYNSPLHF. Full variable domain (outside the CDR3, taken from reference TRBV5-6 and TRBJ1-6): DAGVTQSPTHLIKTRGQQVTLRCSPKSGHDTVSWYQQALGQGPQFIFQYYEEEERQRGNFPDRFSGHQFPNYSSELNVNALLLGDSALYLCASSPTSDTNPHYNSPLHFGNGTRLTVT.

The chain is built from TRBV10-3 and TRBJ1-1; D is possibly TRBD1 (6 bases). This CDR3 has 15 residues. Germline CDR1 and CDR2: ENHRY and SYGVKD. Between the trimmed V and J ends, which lost 0 bases and 4 bases, there was a span of 12 bases. CDR3 nucleotide sequence: TGTGCCATCAGTGAGTCGGGGGCCCCGGGCACTGAAGCTTTCTTT. Its protein product is CAISESGAPGTEAFF.

This clone was counted once. V is TRBV7-2 and J is TRBJ2-2, with 10 bases matching TRBD2. CDR3 size: 18 residues. J lost 6 bases, V lost 4 bases, and 14 bases had no gene match. CDR1 and CDR2 from the germline V gene are SGHTA and FQGNSA. The CDR3 spells CASSSLASGSNGAGELFF. CDR3 in DNA: TGTGCCAGCAGCTCCCTAGCTAGCGGGAGTAATGGGGCCGGGGAGCTGTTTTTT.

CDR3 loop: CASSQAPLGPHYTDTQYF. The CDR3 DNA sequence: TGCGCCAGCAGTCAAGCTCCCCTCGGGCCTCATTACACAGATACGCAGTATTTT. The chain combines TRBV23-1 with TRBJ2-3; no reliable D call. TRBV23-1 belongs to the ORF category, with a function that is uncertain. The CDR3 has 18 amino acids. Trimming stripped 2 bases from V and 2 bases from J, with 20 bases between.

The chain carries TRBV4-2 and TRBJ1-4; possibly TRBD1 for D (6 bases). There are 14 residues in the CDR3. V was pared by 5 bases and J by 8 bases, with 15 bases between. Per germline, CDR1 LGHNA and CDR2 YNFKEQ. CDR3 nucleotides: TGTGCCAGCAGCTTCCAGGGGATACGGGAAAAACTGTTTTTT. Protein sequence: CASSFQGIREKLFF.

J is TRBJ2-1 and V is TRBV4-1, with 10 bases fitting TRBD2. The CDR3 spans 15 residues. Looked up from germline, CDR1 is MGHRA and CDR2 is YSYEKL. The trim removed 1 base at V and 7 bases at J, leaving 4 bases unmatched. CDR3 nucleotide sequence: TGCGCCAGCAGCCAAGGGGGACTAGCGCCTAATGAGCAGTTCTTC. Residues: CASSQGGLAPNEQFF.

V usage is TRBV6-5 and J usage is TRBJ2-5, with TRBD1 as a possible D gene (5 bases). CDR3 size: 16 residues. Germline V gene sequence: CDR1 MNHEY, CDR2 SVGAGI. The V end was cut by 0 bases, the J end by 1 base, with 12 bases between. This CDR3 reads CASSYSGRQIQETQYF. Written as DNA, the CDR3 is TGTGCCAGCAGTTACTCGGGGCGTCAGATCCAAGAGACCCAGTACTTC.

The CDR3 region is CASSSGTSGSPLREETQYF. CDR3 DNA: TGTGCCAGCAGTTCCGGGACTAGCGGGAGCCCCCTCCGGGAAGAGACCCAGTACTTC. V is TRBV27 and J is TRBJ2-5; 14 nucleotides line up with TRBD2. The ends lost 4 bases at V and 3 bases at J; junction bases unmatched: 13. Germline V CDR1 and CDR2: MNHEY, SMNVEV (reference sequence). There are 19 residues in the CDR3.

Comments on this clone: Germline and junction disagree at one end, which may indicate a read error. This chain connects TRBV6-1 to TRBJ2-5, with D hard to call. The tail of the sequence fits TRBJ2-7 better, so the J call may be wrong. This CDR3 is 15 amino acids long. The germline gives CDR1 MNHNS, CDR2 SASEGT. The DNA of the CDR3 is TGTGCCAGCAGCGAAGCTTGGCGTCCTTCCTACGAGCAGTACTTC. It is translated as CASSEAWRPSYEQYF.

The rearrangement joins TRBV18 to TRBJ2-1; TRBD2 aligns across 9 bases. The V gene's germline CDR1 is KGHSH and CDR2 LQKENI. This CDR3 comprises 15 residues. Losses at the gene ends were 1 base for V and 8 bases for J; bases not matched to a gene: 6. CDR3 nucleotides: TGTGCCAGCTCACCACTGGGCGGGAGGGTTCATGAGCAGTTCTTC. Translation gives CASSPLGGRVHEQFF. Supplemented by reference TRBV18 and TRBJ2-1, the full variable domain reads NAGVMQNPRHLVRRRGQEARLRCSPMKGHSHVYWYRQLPEEGLKFMVYLQKENIIDESGMPKERFSAEFPKEGPSILRIQQVVRGDSAAYFCASSPLGGRVHEQFFGPGTRLTVL.